One sample yielded the 12 T cell receptor beta chains listed below, sequenced in a study of T cells in Graves' hyperthyroidism and ophthalmopathy. Amplified TCR beta CDR3 regions derived from RNA transcripts. During a first-round RT-PCR of the TCR CDR3, the HTBI primer set was used. TCRdb reprocessed the multiplex PCR reads with MiXCR, giving one entry per CDR3 protein. This table holds 400,000 or so distinct CDR3 sequences, 13% to 15% found once. Sample: blood. The receptors originated from a woman aged 30 to 39 with Graves' ophthalmopathy.

This clonotype came up many times. The chain employs TRBV20-1 and TRBJ1-1, with a possible D match to TRBD1 (5 bases). CDR3 length: 14 residues. Trimming cost V 5 bases and J 0 bases, with 13 bases left between them. Germline V gives CDR1 DFQATT, CDR2 SNEGSKA (reference sequence). CDR3 sequence (DNA): TGCAGTGCTCCCCGACAGTTGCTGAACACTGAAGCTTTCTTT. It encodes CSAPRQLLNTEAFF.

This clonotype occurred a few times. Relative to the germline gene, one junction end is altered; a read error may explain this. This chain joins TRBV6-1 and TRBJ1-5, with no clear D. CDR3 length: 12 residues. Germline values: CDR1 MNHNS, CDR2 SASEGT. CDR3 residues: CASSRGKQPQHF. The CDR3 nucleotides read TGTGCCAGCAGCAGAGGCAAACAGCCCCAGCATTTT.

This clonotype was counted at least ten times. This CDR3 reads CASSFKGRKTDTQYF. The CDR3 DNA follows: TGTGCCAGCAGCTTTAAGGGACGGAAAACAGATACGCAGTATTTT. The J gene is TRBJ2-3, the V gene TRBV11-2; D may match TRBD1 or TRBD2 (5 bases each). CDR1 is SGHAT, CDR2 FQNNGV, per germline. V lost 3 bases and J 3 bases, leaving 13 bases between the germline ends. The CDR3 runs to 15 residues.

This clonotype was counted many times. The chain joins TRBV27 to TRBJ1-6; 9 bases map to TRBD1. The CDR3 contains 14 residues. From germline, CDR1 is MNHEY and CDR2 SMNVEV (reference sequence). J was trimmed by 8 bases and V by 5 bases; bases with no gene match: 4. This CDR3 is CASSLQGAYSPLHF. CDR3 bases: TGTGCCAGCAGTCTACAGGGGGCTTATTCACCCCTCCACTTT.

A single count supports this clonotype. The CDR3 reads CASSLMSGGFNEQFF. CDR3 nucleotide sequence: TGTGCCAGCAGCTTAATGTCAGGGGGTTTCAATGAGCAGTTCTTC. This chain connects TRBV7-3 to TRBJ2-1; 7 bases fit TRBD1. With V trimmed by 1 base and J by 6 bases, 6 bases remained unmatched. CDR1 is SGHTA, CDR2 FQGTGA, per germline. CDR3 size: 15 residues.

In its sample, this clonotype was seen many times. The chain is built from TRBV20-1 and TRBJ1-1, with TRBD1 as a possible D gene (5 bases). Deletions cut 0 bases from V and 10 bases from J, with 6 bases between. The CDR3 loop spans 10 amino acids. Germline assignment: CDR1 DFQATT and CDR2 SNEGSKA (reference sequence). CDR3 residues: CSAREGGAFF. CDR3 sequence (DNA): TGCAGTGCTAGAGAGGGGGGAGCTTTCTTT.

The chain combines TRBV2 with TRBJ2-2, with 8 bases lining up with TRBD1. The CDR3 totals 14 residues. The germline CDR1 and CDR2 sequences are SNHLY and FYNNEI. The junction had 11 bases not matched to a gene; V was cut back by 10 bases and J by 7 bases. CDR3 protein: CATHIDRGDGELFF. The CDR3 DNA reads TGTGCCACCCACATAGACAGGGGTGACGGGGAGCTGTTTTTT. The whole variable domain, filled in from reference TRBV2 and TRBJ2-2, reads EPEVTQTPSHQVTQMGQEVILRCVPISNHLYFYWYRQILGQKVEFLVSFYNNEISEKSEIFDDQFSVERPDGSNFTLKIRSTKLEDSAMYFCATHIDRGDGELFFGEGSRLTVL.

This clonotype was found many times. The rearrangement uses TRBV7-2 and TRBJ2-2; possibly TRBD2 for D (6 bases). Per germline, CDR1 SGHTA and CDR2 FQGNSA. Trimming pared 5 bases from V and 6 bases from J, leaving 10 bases between. This CDR3 has 13 amino acids. The CDR3 DNA reads as TGTGCCAGCAGCACGCGCGGGGCCGGGGAGCTGTTTTTT. Its protein product is CASSTRGAGELFF.

Ten or more counts support this clonotype. V gene TRBV7-3 combines with J gene TRBJ2-2, with 11 bases that match TRBD2. The CDR3 runs to 16 residues. V shed 1 base and J 4 bases; nucleotides not matched to a gene: 2. CDR1 is SGHTA, CDR2 FQGTGA, per germline. DNA for the CDR3: TGTGCCAGCAGCTTAATAGGGACTAGCGGCACCGGGGAGCTGTTTTTT. Translation gives CASSLIGTSGTGELFF.

At least ten counts were recorded for this clonotype. V usage is TRBV5-1 and J usage is TRBJ1-5; D is possibly TRBD1 (6 bases). The CDR3 totals 15 residues. Trimming took off 0 bases at V and 4 bases at J, with 11 bases between the two ends. CDR1 is SGHRS, CDR2 YFSETQ, per germline. CDR3 protein: CASSLAAGANQPQHF. As DNA, the CDR3 is TGCGCCAGCAGCTTGGCCGCGGGGGCGAATCAGCCCCAGCATTTT.

This clonotype has ten or more counts. The gene calls are TRBV20-1 and TRBJ2-2; tentative D call: TRBD2 (8 bases). Germline assignment: CDR1 DFQATT and CDR2 SNEGSKA (reference sequence). Trimming shortened V by 5 bases and J by 7 bases, and 17 bases separated the two germline ends. The CDR3 totals 14 residues. The CDR3 DNA reads as TGCAGTGCTGAAAGGGGGCTAGCGGGCGGGGAGCTGTTTTTT. It yields the protein CSAERGLAGGELFF.

This clonotype was seen many times. V gene TRBV14 combines with J gene TRBJ1-6; 10 bases are a match to TRBD1. The CDR3 loop spans 16 amino acids. V lost 4 bases and J lost 7; bases outside the gene matches: 7. CDR1 and CDR2 (germline): SGHDN, FVKESK. This CDR3 reads CASSLTGTGENSPLHF. CDR3 DNA sequence: TGTGCCAGCAGCCTAACCGGGACAGGGGAAAATTCACCCCTCCACTTT.